These 14 T cell receptor beta chains came from one sample sequenced in a study of cytomegalovirus exposure and HLA in healthy donors. With 60 Vbeta and 13 Jbeta primers, the PCR was carried out. Only in-frame clones appear in the TCRdb table, and some are missing; sequencing was by immunoSEQ multiplex PCR. Of approximately 160,000 clones listed, roughly 85% were seen once; the top ten hold 0.5% to 0.85%. What was sequenced was PBMCs. These receptors were obtained from a male donor in good health and CMV-seronegative.

In its sample, this clone was seen a few times. J is TRBJ1-6 and V is TRBV2, with D tentatively TRBD1 (5 bases). This CDR3 is 14 amino acids long. Germline V CDR1 and CDR2: SNHLY, FYNNEI. Trimming took 8 bases from V and 5 from J, leaving 13 bases between them. The CDR3 coding sequence is TGTGCCAGCTCGGGGAGGGGTGATAATTCACCCCTCCACTTT. Its protein product is CASSGRGDNSPLHF.

This clone has only a few counts. Additional DNA sequences in this sample encode the identical CDR3. This chain links TRBV6-5 with TRBJ1-1; 7 nucleotides align to TRBD1. V lost 7 bases to trimming and J lost 0 bases; unmatched junction nucleotides: 2. This CDR3 is built from 13 residues. Germline loops: CDR1 MNHEY, CDR2 SVGAGI. CDR3 sequence reads: CASNRGMNTEAFF. The DNA for the CDR3 is TGTGCCAGCAACAGGGGAATGAACACTGAAGCTTTCTTT.

This clone appeared once. The chain links TRBV15 to TRBJ2-7; the D is unclear. The CDR3 runs to 13 residues. Deletions cut 3 bases from V and 0 bases from J, with 6 bases between. Per the germline V gene, CDR1 is LNHNV and CDR2 is YYDKDF (reference sequence). The CDR3 loop reads CATSSGFSYEQYF. The CDR3 nucleotides read TGTGCCACCAGCAGCGGTTTCTCCTACGAGCAGTACTTC.

The rearrangement uses TRBV19 and TRBJ1-2; 9 bases map to TRBD1. CDR1 LNHDA and CDR2 SQIVND come from the germline V gene (reference sequence). V was pared by 7 bases and J by 5 bases, with 11 bases of the junction left unmatched. The CDR3 sequence is 15 residues long. The CDR3 nucleotides read TGTGCCAGTACTGCTTCGATGGGGACAGGGTATGGCTACACCTTC. It specifies CASTASMGTGYGYTF.

This clone was detected only a few times. This same CDR3 is encoded by further DNA sequences in the sample. This chain uses TRBV30 with TRBJ1-1; a weak D match, TRBD1 (5 bases). Trimming stripped 0 bases from V and 3 bases from J, with 8 bases between. The length of the CDR3 is 13 residues. Germline loops: CDR1 GTSNPN, CDR2 SVGIG (reference sequence). This chain's CDR3 is CAWSVTGDTEAFF. In DNA, the CDR3 is TGTGCCTGGAGTGTAACGGGGGACACTGAAGCTTTCTTT.

The chain has TRBV7-3 and TRBJ1-1; 7 positions agree with TRBD1. The CDR3 totals 16 residues. Trimming cost V 5 bases and J 0 bases; bases outside gene matches: 9. The germline gives CDR1 SGHTA, CDR2 FQGTGA. The CDR3 DNA sequence: TGTGCCAGCAGCCTATCCGGGACAGTCATGAACACTGAAGCTTTCTTT. This sequence encodes CASSLSGTVMNTEAFF.

The rearrangement joins TRBV19 to TRBJ2-2, with 9 bases that match TRBD1. Losses at the gene ends were 8 bases for V and 6 bases for J; bases not matched to a gene: 16. Germline CDR1 and CDR2: LNHDA and SQIVND (reference sequence). CDR3 size: 17 residues. The CDR3 is CASGGQGTLNWAGELFF. The CDR3 DNA sequence: TGTGCCAGTGGCGGACAGGGGACGTTGAATTGGGCCGGGGAGCTGTTTTTT.

This chain connects TRBV7-3 to TRBJ1-2; D gene unclear. Germline V gene sequence: CDR1 SGHTA, CDR2 FQGTGA. CDR3 length: 15 residues. V lost 1 base and J 0 bases, leaving 9 bases between the germline ends. CDR3 region: CASSLIPRSNYGYTF. For the CDR3, the DNA is TGTGCCAGCAGCTTAATCCCCAGGTCTAACTATGGCTACACCTTC.

The chain joins TRBV14 to TRBJ2-1; 10 nucleotides line up with TRBD1. Germline-derived CDR1 and CDR2 are SGHDN and FVKESK. The trim removed 1 base at V and 3 bases at J, leaving 6 bases unmatched. This CDR3 has 17 residues. CDR3: CASSQVYRDRGYNEQFF. Here the CDR3 DNA reads TGTGCCAGCAGCCAAGTGTACCGGGACAGGGGCTACAATGAGCAGTTCTTC. The variable domain in full, completed from reference TRBV14 and TRBJ2-1, reads EAGVTQFPSHSVIEKGQTVTLRCDPISGHDNLYWYRRVMGKEIKFLLHFVKESKQDESGMPNNRFLAERTGGTYSTLKVQPAELEDSGVYFCASSQVYRDRGYNEQFFGPGTRLTVL.

The chain employs TRBV10-3 and TRBJ1-1, with 10 bases that match TRBD1. The CDR3 sequence is 12 residues long. J gave up 8 bases and V 6 bases, and 3 bases lay outside the gene matches. Germline CDR1 and CDR2: ENHRY and SYGVKD. The CDR3, as DNA: TGTGCCATCAGCGGGGGACAGGGGGAAGCTTTCTTT. This codes for CAISGGQGEAFF.

The chain couples TRBV6-1 to TRBJ2-3, with TRBD2 matching over 8 bases. V was pared by 7 bases and J by 3 bases, with 3 bases of the junction left unmatched. This CDR3 has 13 amino acids. Germline lookup yields CDR1 MNHNS and CDR2 SASEGT. The DNA for the CDR3 is TGTGCCAGCAAGCTAGCGGGTACAGATACGCAGTATTTT. Residues: CASKLAGTDTQYF.

V is TRBV7-3 and J is TRBJ2-3, with no clear D. This CDR3 has 13 residues. Germline loops: CDR1 SGHTA, CDR2 FQGTGA. With 5 bases removed from V and 8 bases from J, the gap between germline ends came to 14 bases. As DNA, the CDR3 is TGTGCCAGCAGCCCCCCTGCGGATCTTACGCAGTATTTT. Translated: CASSPPADLTQYF.

This clone was observed a handful of times. The chain employs TRBV5-4 and TRBJ2-5, with 7 bases that match TRBD2. The CDR3 contains 13 residues. The J segment lost 4 bases and the V segment lost 4 bases, leaving 4 bases of the junction unmatched. CDR1 SGHNT and CDR2 YYREEE come from the germline V gene (reference sequence). The CDR3 protein is CASSGLGRETQYF. CDR3 in DNA: TGTGCCAGCAGCGGACTAGGAAGAGAGACCCAGTACTTC.

CDR3 amino acids: CASSSRTGLINEQFF. The CDR3 coding sequence is TGTGCCAGCAGCTCGCGGACAGGGCTTATCAATGAGCAGTTCTTC. The chain couples TRBV11-2 to TRBJ2-1; 8 nucleotides line up with TRBD1. CDR3 size: 15 residues. Germline CDR1 reads SGHAT; CDR2 reads FQNNGV. V shed 4 bases and J 6 bases; nucleotides not matched to a gene: 8.